The sequence of this TCR beta chain was determined in a study of cytomegalovirus exposure and HLA in healthy donors. This CDR3 comprises 16 residues. Trimming removed 6 bases from V and 2 bases from J; junction bases left unmatched: 10. The V gene's germline CDR1 is WSHSY and CDR2 SAAADI. PCR primers comprised 60 Vbeta and 13 Jbeta primers. Repertoires were generated with immunoSEQ multiplex PCR, while TCRdb's copy carries only in-frame clones and drops some. This table holds some 160,000 clones, about 76% found once. This TCR was recovered from a woman aged 18-35 years in good health and CMV-seropositive. Sequencing input: PBMCs. V gene TRBV10-2 combines with J gene TRBJ1-5; 7 nucleotides agree with TRBD1. The chain's CDR3 is CASSPTGVFGNQPQHF. The CDR3 bases are TGCGCCAGCAGCCCTACAGGGGTGTTCGGCAATCAGCCCCAGCATTTT.